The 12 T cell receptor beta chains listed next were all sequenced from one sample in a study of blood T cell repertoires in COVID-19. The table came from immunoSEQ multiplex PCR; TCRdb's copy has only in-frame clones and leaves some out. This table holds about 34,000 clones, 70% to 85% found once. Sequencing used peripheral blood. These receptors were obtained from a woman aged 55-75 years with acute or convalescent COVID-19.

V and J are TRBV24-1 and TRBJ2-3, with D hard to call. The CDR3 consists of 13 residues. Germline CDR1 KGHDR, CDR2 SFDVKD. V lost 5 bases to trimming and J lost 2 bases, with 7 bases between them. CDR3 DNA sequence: TGTGCCACCAGTGTAACAGCCACAGATACGCAGTATTTT. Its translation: CATSVTATDTQYF.

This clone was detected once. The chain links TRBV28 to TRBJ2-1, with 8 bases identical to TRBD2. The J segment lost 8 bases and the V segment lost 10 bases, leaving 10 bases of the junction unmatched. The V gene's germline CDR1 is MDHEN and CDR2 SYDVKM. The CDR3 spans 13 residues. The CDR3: CATTTGGSDEQFF. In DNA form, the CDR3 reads TGTGCCACCACCACGGGGGGGTCGGATGAGCAGTTCTTC. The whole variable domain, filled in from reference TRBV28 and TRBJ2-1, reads DVKVTQSSRYLVKRTGEKVFLECVQDMDHENMFWYRQDPGLGLRLIYFSYDVKMKEKGDIPEGYSVSREKKERFSLILESASTNQTSMYLCATTTGGSDEQFFGPGTRLTVL.

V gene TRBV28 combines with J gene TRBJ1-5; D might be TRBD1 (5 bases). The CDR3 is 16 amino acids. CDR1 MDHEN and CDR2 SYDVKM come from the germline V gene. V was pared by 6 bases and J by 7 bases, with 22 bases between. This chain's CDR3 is CASRSPAAGSFQPQHF. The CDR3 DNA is TGTGCCAGCAGGTCACCTGCGGCAGGGTCGTTCCAGCCCCAGCATTTT.

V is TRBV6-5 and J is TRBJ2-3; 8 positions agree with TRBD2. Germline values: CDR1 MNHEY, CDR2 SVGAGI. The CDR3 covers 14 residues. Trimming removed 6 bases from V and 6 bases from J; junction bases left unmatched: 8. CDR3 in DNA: TGTGCCAGCAGACGGACTAGCTCGCAGGATACGCAGTATTTT. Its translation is CASRRTSSQDTQYF.

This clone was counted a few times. CDR3 nucleotide sequence: TGTGCCAGCAGCTTGGGACTAGCGGGGGCGAACACCGGGGAGCTGTTTTTT. This codes for CASSLGLAGANTGELFF. The chain combines TRBV7-8 with TRBJ2-2; 14 nucleotides match TRBD2. Germline CDR1 and CDR2: SGHVS and FQNEAQ. J lost 0 bases, V lost 3 bases, and 0 bases had no gene match. The CDR3 contains 17 residues.

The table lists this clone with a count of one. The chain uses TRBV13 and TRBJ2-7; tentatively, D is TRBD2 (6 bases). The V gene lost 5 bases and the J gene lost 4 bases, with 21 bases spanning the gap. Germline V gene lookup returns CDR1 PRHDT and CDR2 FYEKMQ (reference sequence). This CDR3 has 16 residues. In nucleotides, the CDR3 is TGTGCCAGCAGCCACACACTGACTAGGCAACATTACGAGCAGTACTTC. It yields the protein CASSHTLTRQHYEQYF.

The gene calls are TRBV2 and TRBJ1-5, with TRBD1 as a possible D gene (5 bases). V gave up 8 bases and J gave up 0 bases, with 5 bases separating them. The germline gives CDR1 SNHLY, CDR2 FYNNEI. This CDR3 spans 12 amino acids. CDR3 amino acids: CASGHSNQPQHF. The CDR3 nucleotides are TGTGCCAGCGGACATAGCAATCAGCCCCAGCATTTT. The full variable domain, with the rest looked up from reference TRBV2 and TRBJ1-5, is EPEVTQTPSHQVTQMGQEVILRCVPISNHLYFYWYRQILGQKVEFLVSFYNNEISEKSEIFDDQFSVERPDGSNFTLKIRSTKLEDSAMYFCASGHSNQPQHFGDGTRLSIL.

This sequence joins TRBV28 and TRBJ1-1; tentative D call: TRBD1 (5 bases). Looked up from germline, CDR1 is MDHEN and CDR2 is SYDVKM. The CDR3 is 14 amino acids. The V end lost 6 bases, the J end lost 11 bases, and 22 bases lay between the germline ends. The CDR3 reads CASRVTDWALSAFF. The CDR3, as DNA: TGTGCCAGCAGGGTGACAGACTGGGCACTTTCCGCTTTCTTT.

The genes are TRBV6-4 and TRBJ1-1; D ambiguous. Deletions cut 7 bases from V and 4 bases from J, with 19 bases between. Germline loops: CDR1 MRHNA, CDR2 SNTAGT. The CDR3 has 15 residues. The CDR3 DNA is TGTGCCAGCATACGAACTAGACCGTTTAGCACTGAAGCTTTCTTT. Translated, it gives CASIRTRPFSTEAFF.

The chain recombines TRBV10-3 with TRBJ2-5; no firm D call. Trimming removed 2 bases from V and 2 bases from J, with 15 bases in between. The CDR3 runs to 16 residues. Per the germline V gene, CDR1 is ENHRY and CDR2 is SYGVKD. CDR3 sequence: CAISEPNGPNQETQYF. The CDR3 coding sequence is TGTGCCATCAGTGAGCCAAATGGGCCAAATCAAGAGACCCAGTACTTC.

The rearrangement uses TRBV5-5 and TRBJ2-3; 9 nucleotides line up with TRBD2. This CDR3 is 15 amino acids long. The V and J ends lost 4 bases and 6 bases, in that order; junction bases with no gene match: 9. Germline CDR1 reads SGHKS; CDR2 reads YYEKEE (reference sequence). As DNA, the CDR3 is TGTGCCAGCAGCAGGGCGGGACTAGCATCGGATACGCAGTATTTT. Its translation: CASSRAGLASDTQYF.

This CDR3 reads CASSRGLAGGPEQFF. As DNA, the CDR3 is TGTGCCAGCAGCCGAGGACTAGCGGGGGGGCCTGAGCAGTTCTTC. The rearrangement joins TRBV3-1 (or the pseudogene TRBV3-2) to TRBJ2-1, with 15 bases that match TRBD2. Germline-derived CDR1 and CDR2 are LGHDT and YNNKEL (reference sequence). This CDR3 spans 15 amino acids. Unmatched junction bases numbered 4, after V lost 4 bases and J lost 9 bases.